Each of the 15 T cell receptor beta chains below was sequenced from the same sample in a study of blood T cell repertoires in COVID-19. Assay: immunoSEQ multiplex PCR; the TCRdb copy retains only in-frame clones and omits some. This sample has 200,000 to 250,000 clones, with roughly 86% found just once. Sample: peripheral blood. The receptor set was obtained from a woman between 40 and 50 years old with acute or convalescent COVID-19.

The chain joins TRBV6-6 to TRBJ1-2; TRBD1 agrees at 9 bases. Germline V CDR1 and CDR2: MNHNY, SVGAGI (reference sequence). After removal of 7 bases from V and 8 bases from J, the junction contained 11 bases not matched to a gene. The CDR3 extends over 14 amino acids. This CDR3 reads CASTPGGTGRGYTF. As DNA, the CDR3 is TGTGCCAGCACCCCGGGCGGGACAGGGAGGGGCTACACCTTC.

The CDR3 protein is CASSAGTGERPLHF. The CDR3 DNA sequence: TGTGCCAGCAGTGCCGGGACAGGGGAGAGGCCCCTCCACTTT. The chain links TRBV5-6 to TRBJ1-6; 10 bases align to TRBD1. With V trimmed by 5 bases and J by 13 bases, 9 bases remained unmatched. CDR3 length equals 14 residues. Per germline, CDR1 SGHDT and CDR2 YYEEEE.

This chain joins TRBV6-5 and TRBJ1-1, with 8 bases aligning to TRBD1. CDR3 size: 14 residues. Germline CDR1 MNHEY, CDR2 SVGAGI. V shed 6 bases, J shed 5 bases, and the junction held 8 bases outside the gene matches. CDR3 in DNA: TGTGCCAGCAGACTAGGACAGGGTATAACTGAAGCTTTCTTT. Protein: CASRLGQGITEAFF.

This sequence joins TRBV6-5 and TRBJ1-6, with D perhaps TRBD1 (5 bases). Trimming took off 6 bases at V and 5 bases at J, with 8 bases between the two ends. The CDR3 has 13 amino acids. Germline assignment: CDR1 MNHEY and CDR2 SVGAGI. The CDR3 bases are TGTGCCAGCAGCCCGACAGATAATTCACCCCTCCACTTT. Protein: CASSPTDNSPLHF.

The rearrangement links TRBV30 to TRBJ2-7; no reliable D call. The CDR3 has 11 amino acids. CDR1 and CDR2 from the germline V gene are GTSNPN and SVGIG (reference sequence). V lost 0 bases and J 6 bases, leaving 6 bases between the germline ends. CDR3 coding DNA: TGTGCCTGGAGTGTTATCCGCGAGCAGTACTTC. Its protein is CAWSVIREQYF.

The CDR3 DNA is TGTGCCAGCTCACCAAATCTAGCGGGAGATGCAGATACGCAGTATTTT. It codes for CASSPNLAGDADTQYF. The rearrangement joins TRBV18 to TRBJ2-3; 10 bases are shared with TRBD2. Trimming took 2 bases from V and 4 from J; bases not matched to a gene: 6. Germline-derived CDR1 and CDR2 are KGHSH and LQKENI. This CDR3 has 16 amino acids.

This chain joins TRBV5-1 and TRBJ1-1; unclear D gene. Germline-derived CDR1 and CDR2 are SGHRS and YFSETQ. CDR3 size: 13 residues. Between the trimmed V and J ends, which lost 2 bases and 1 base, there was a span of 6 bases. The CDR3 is CASSFPGNTEAFF. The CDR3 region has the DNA TGCGCCAGCAGCTTCCCCGGGAACACTGAAGCTTTCTTT.

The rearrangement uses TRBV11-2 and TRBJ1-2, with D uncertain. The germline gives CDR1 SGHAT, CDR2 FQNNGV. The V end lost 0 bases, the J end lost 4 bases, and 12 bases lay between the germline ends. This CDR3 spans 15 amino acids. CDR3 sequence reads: CASSLEASSFYGYTF. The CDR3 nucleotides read TGTGCCAGCAGCTTAGAGGCCTCCTCATTCTATGGCTACACCTTC.

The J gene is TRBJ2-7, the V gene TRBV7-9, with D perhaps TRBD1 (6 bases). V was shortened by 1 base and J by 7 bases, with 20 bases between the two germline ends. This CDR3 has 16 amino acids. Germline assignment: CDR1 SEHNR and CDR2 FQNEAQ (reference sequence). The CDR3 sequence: CASSLEIRYRVGEQYF. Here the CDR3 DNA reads TGTGCCAGCAGCTTAGAAATACGTTACAGGGTTGGAGAGCAGTACTTC.

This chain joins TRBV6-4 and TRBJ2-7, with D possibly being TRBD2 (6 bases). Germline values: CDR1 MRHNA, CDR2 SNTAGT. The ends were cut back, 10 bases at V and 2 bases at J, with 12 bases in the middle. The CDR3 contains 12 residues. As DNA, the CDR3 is TGTGCCAAGGGGAGGTTCCCCTACGAGCAGTACTTC. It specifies CAKGRFPYEQYF.

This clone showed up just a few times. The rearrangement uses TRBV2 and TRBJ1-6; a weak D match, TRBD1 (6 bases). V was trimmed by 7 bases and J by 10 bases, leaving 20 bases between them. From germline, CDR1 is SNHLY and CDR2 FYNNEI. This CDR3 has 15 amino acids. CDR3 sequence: CASTSSDSSLSPLHF. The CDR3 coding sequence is TGTGCCAGCACAAGTTCGGACAGCTCATTGTCACCCCTCCACTTT.

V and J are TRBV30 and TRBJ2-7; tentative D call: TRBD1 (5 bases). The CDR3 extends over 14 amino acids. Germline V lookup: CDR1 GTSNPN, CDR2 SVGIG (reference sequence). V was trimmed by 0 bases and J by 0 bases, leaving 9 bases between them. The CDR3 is CAWSVLDSSYEQYF. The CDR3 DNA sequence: TGTGCCTGGAGTGTACTTGACAGCTCCTACGAGCAGTACTTC.

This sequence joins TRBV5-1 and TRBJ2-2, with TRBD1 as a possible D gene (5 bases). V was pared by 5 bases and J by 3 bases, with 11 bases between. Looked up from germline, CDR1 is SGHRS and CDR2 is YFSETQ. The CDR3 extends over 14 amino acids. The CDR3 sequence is CASRLSTDTGELFF. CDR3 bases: TGCGCCAGCAGATTATCGACAGACACCGGGGAGCTGTTTTTT.

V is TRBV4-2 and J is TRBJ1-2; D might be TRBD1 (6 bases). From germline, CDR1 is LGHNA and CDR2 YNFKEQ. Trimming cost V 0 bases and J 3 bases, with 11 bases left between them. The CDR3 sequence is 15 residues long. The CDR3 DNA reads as TGTGCCAGCAGCCAAGACAGGGGATCTGACTATGGCTACACCTTC. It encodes CASSQDRGSDYGYTF.

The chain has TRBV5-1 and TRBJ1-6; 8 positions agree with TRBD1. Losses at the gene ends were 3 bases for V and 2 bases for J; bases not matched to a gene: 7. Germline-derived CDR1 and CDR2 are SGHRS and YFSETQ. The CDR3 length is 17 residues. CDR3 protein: CASSSETDRAYNSPLHF. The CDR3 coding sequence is TGCGCCAGCAGCTCCGAGACGGACAGGGCCTATAATTCACCCCTCCACTTT.